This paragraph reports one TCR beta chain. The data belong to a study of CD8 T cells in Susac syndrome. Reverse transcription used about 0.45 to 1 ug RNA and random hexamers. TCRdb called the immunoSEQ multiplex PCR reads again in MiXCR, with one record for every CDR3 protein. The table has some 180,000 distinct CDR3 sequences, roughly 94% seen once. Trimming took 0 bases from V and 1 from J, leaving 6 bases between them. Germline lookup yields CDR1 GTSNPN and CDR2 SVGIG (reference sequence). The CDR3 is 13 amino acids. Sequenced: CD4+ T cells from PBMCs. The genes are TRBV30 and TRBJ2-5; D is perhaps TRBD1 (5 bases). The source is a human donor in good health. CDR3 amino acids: CAWSVQVQETQYF. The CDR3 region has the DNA TGTGCCTGGAGTGTACAGGTCCAAGAGACCCAGTACTTC. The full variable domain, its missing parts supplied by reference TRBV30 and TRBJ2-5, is SQTIHQWPATLVQPVGSPLSLECTVEGTSNPNLYWYRQAAGRGLQLLFYSVGIGQISSEVPQNLSASRPQDRQFILSSKKLLLSDSGFYLCAWSVQVQETQYFGPGTRLLVL.